This TCR beta chain derives from a study of cytomegalovirus exposure and HLA in healthy donors. The PCR made use of 60 Vbeta and 13 Jbeta primers. The repertoire was sequenced with immunoSEQ multiplex PCR; TCRdb's copy has only in-frame clones and lacks some. Here the sample spans about 180,000 clones, 70% to 80% being singletons. Notes on the study in general: Fewer N-insertions (relative to the roughly 660-donor mean) were reportedly seen in an Asian-associated ancestry cluster in a later analysis. Common viral pathogens seemed, in a later analysis, to connect with several of the most significant clusters. Researchers reportedly found TCR beta sequences accurately predicted most subjects' HLA-A and HLA-B alleles. TCR beta V- and J-gene trimming was later associated with a missense DCLRE1C variant.

A remark on this clone: Antigen unknown. The same CDR3 can be traced to other DNA sequences in this sample.

This CDR3 contains 13 residues. CDR1 and CDR2 (germline): LNHDA, SQIVND (reference sequence). The V gene lost 3 bases and the J gene lost 4 bases, with 9 bases spanning the gap. The rearrangement links TRBV19 to TRBJ1-2, with D perhaps matching TRBD1 (5 bases). This receptor was obtained from a male donor in good health and CMV-seronegative. The sample was PBMCs. The CDR3 bases are TGTGCCAGTAGTATCCAGGGAAGCTATGGCTACACCTTC. Translating it yields CASSIQGSYGYTF.